This TCR beta chain was recorded in a study of T cell responses to AZD1222 COVID-19 vaccine. Study outcomes and limitations: White British people made up most donors, females outnumbered males, and clonal diversity was possibly underestimated.

Assay: immunoSEQ multiplex PCR; the TCRdb copy retains only in-frame clones and omits some. Here the sample spans about 67,000 clones, roughly 80% being singletons. Worth noting for this clone: Its specificity is unknown.

The CDR3 has 14 amino acids. From germline, CDR1 is MDHEN and CDR2 SYDVKM. V lost 7 bases, J lost 3 bases, and 14 bases lay in between. The clonotype comes from an adult in good health. This rearrangement joins TRBV28 to TRBJ2-3; either TRBD1 or TRBD2 may fit D (5 bases each). The sequencing here drew on peripheral blood, taken on day 0 of AZD1222 vaccination. CDR3 nucleotide sequence: TGTGCCAGCACCCCCGTGGGGGATACAGATACGCAGTATTTT. Encoded protein: CASTPVGDTDTQYF.